This TCR beta chain was identified during a study of cytomegalovirus exposure and HLA in healthy donors. The overall study: Most genotyped donors, about 81% of around 370, had Caucasian-associated genetic ancestry.

Concerning this clone: Its antigen is unidentified.

V dropped 2 bases and J dropped 7; count of bases not matched to a gene: 6. Germline CDR1 SGHTA, CDR2 FQGTGA. The CDR3 extends over 15 amino acids. A multiplex PCR was run with 60 Vbeta primers and 13 Jbeta primers. Here immunoSEQ multiplex PCR was the method, and the copy in TCRdb shows in-frame clones only, minus some. The table lists fewer than 85,000 clones, approximately 80% of them singletons. Study findings and constraints: Associated with cytomegalovirus, according to the listing, were 150 to 200 TCR beta chains. Accurate predictions that matched the HLA-A and HLA-B alleles of most subjects were reportedly made from TCR beta sequences. Reports credit the classifier with highly specific, highly sensitive diagnosis of cytomegalovirus status.

The TCR originated in a man aged 35-49 years in good health and CMV-seronegative. The chain carries TRBV7-3 and TRBJ2-4; 9 positions match TRBD1. Source material: PBMCs. CDR3 nucleotide sequence: TGTGCCAGCAGCTTAGCCGGGACAGGGACCAACATTCAGTACTTC. Translating gives CASSLAGTGTNIQYF.